The source of this T cell receptor (beta chain) is a study of cytomegalovirus exposure and HLA in healthy donors. The PCR made use of 60 Vbeta and 13 Jbeta primers. Measured with immunoSEQ multiplex PCR; TCRdb has only the in-frame clones, and not every one. The data show about 170,000 clones, with roughly 67% seen just once and about 5% held by the top ten. The CDR3 length is 12 residues. Germline CDR1 and CDR2: LNHDA and SQIVND (reference sequence). The trim removed 6 bases at V and 3 bases at J, leaving 1 base unmatched. The TCR sequence derives from a woman aged 18-29 years in good health and CMV-seropositive. Sample: PBMCs. The chain carries TRBV19 and TRBJ1-2; 7 bases match TRBD1. The CDR3 region is CASRDRDYGYTF. The CDR3 region has the DNA TGTGCCAGTAGAGACAGGGACTATGGCTACACCTTC.